These 18 T cell receptor beta chains originate from one sample sequenced in a study of multiple sclerosis patients with progressive multifocal leukoencephalopathy. The method was immunoSEQ multiplex PCR; TCRdb's version includes in-frame clones alone and lacks a portion of them. The sample records tens of thousands of clones, 75% to 90% being singletons. Time point described: time of PML onset. The sample was PBMCs, taken from a patient treated with natalizumab. These TCRs come from a woman between 25 and 40 years old with progressive multifocal leukoencephalopathy.

The V and J genes are TRBV6-1 and TRBJ2-6; no reliable D call. Per the germline V gene, CDR1 is MNHNS and CDR2 is SASEGT. Trimming took 3 bases from V and 0 from J, leaving 6 bases between them. There are 15 residues in the CDR3. The CDR3 nucleotides are TGTGCCAGCAGTGATCAGAGCTCTGGGGCCAACGTCCTGACTTTC. The encoded protein is CASSDQSSGANVLTF.

The rearrangement joins TRBV7-2 to TRBJ2-3; no clear D gene. V shed 4 bases and J shed 4 bases, with 9 bases lying between them. CDR1 is SGHTA, CDR2 FQGNSA, per germline. The CDR3 runs 13 residues. CDR3 sequence (DNA): TGTGCCAGCAGCTCCCCCCCGGCAGATACGCAGTATTTT. Encoded protein: CASSSPPADTQYF.

The CDR3 bases are TGTGCCAGTAGTGCCTATCGGGGGACAGCGGACACCGGGGAGCTGTTTTTT. This codes for CASSAYRGTADTGELFF. This sequence joins TRBV19 and TRBJ2-2; D perhaps matches TRBD1 (7 bases). Germline-derived CDR1 and CDR2 are LNHDA and SQIVND (reference sequence). The CDR3 has 17 amino acids. Trimming pared 5 bases from V and 3 bases from J, leaving 19 bases between.

The chain joins TRBV9 to TRBJ1-4; D gene ambiguous. In germline, CDR1 is SGDLS, CDR2 YYNGEE. CDR3 length: 13 residues. Deletions cut 0 bases from V and 4 bases from J, with 4 bases between. The CDR3 sequence is CASSVDSNEKLFF. Here the CDR3 DNA reads TGTGCCAGCAGCGTAGACAGTAATGAAAAACTGTTTTTT.

The chain links TRBV6-5 to TRBJ1-5, with a weak D call TRBD1 (5 bases). V was clipped by 2 bases and J by 0 bases, with 8 bases between them. CDR1 is MNHEY and CDR2 is SVGAGI in the germline V gene. The CDR3 has 15 amino acids. As DNA, the CDR3 is TGTGCCAGCAGTTACGACAGATATAGCAATCAGCCCCAGCATTTT. As protein: CASSYDRYSNQPQHF.

The chain couples TRBV4-1 to TRBJ1-1, with D perhaps matching TRBD1 (6 bases). The CDR3 consists of 15 residues. The V gene's germline CDR1 is MGHRA and CDR2 YSYEKL. V lost 5 bases to trimming and J lost 2 bases, with 15 bases between them. The CDR3 loop reads CASSNERGRNTEAFF. The CDR3 DNA reads TGCGCCAGCAGCAATGAAAGGGGGAGAAACACTGAAGCTTTCTTT.

J is TRBJ2-7 and V is TRBV5-1, with D perhaps matching TRBD2 (7 bases). This CDR3 has 13 amino acids. Germline CDR1 and CDR2: SGHRS and YFSETQ. V was trimmed by 2 bases and J by 6 bases, leaving 12 bases between them. The CDR3 protein is CASSLIAGAEQYF. DNA of the CDR3: TGCGCCAGCAGCTTAATTGCGGGGGCCGAGCAGTACTTC.

This clone was counted a single time. V usage is TRBV5-5 and J usage is TRBJ1-1; no clear D gene. Germline CDR1 SGHKS, CDR2 YYEKEE (reference sequence). The CDR3 loop spans 15 amino acids. V shed 0 bases and J shed 4 bases, with 13 bases lying between them. The CDR3 is CASSLAFGSGTEAFF. As DNA, the CDR3 is TGTGCCAGCAGCTTGGCCTTCGGGTCGGGCACTGAAGCTTTCTTT.

This chain joins TRBV5-1 and TRBJ2-7, with D possibly matching TRBD2 (6 bases). Germline lookup yields CDR1 SGHRS and CDR2 YFSETQ. V was clipped by 2 bases and J by 1 base, with 10 bases between them. CDR3 length: 14 residues. In DNA form, the CDR3 reads TGCGCCAGCAGCTTAGGACTAATTTCCTACGAGCAGTACTTC. Residues: CASSLGLISYEQYF.

This chain connects TRBV7-8 to TRBJ1-1, with 7 bases that match TRBD1. CDR1 is SGHVS and CDR2 is FQNEAQ in the germline V gene. Losses at the gene ends were 10 bases for V and 0 bases for J; bases not matched to a gene: 11. The CDR3 sequence is 15 residues long. Here the CDR3 DNA reads TGTGCCACGATATTTACAGGGACAGTGAACACTGAAGCTTTCTTT. Residues: CATIFTGTVNTEAFF.

As DNA, the CDR3 is TGTGCCAGCAGCTTCTCGGGACAGGAGGTTTCCAAGCAGTACTTC. Translated: CASSFSGQEVSKQYF. This chain connects TRBV13 to TRBJ2-7, with 8 bases matching TRBD1. The CDR3 spans 15 residues. With 3 bases clipped from V and 8 bases from J, the junction kept 12 bases outside the gene matches. CDR1 is PRHDT, CDR2 FYEKMQ, per germline (reference sequence).

The chain recombines TRBV6-4 with TRBJ2-1, with 11 bases fitting TRBD2. Unmatched junction bases numbered 2, after V lost 3 bases and J lost 4 bases. CDR3 length: 15 residues. In germline, CDR1 is MRHNA, CDR2 SNTAGT. CDR3: CASSETSGAYNEQFF. The CDR3 DNA follows: TGTGCCAGCAGTGAGACTAGCGGGGCATACAATGAGCAGTTCTTC.

The chain couples TRBV14 to TRBJ2-2; D not resolved. The CDR3 length is 15 residues. Germline assignment: CDR1 SGHDN and CDR2 FVKESK. V lost 1 base to trimming and J lost 0 bases, with 6 bases between them. In DNA form, the CDR3 reads TGTGCCAGCAGCCAAGGATGGCCGAACACCGGGGAGCTGTTTTTT. Translation: CASSQGWPNTGELFF.

V is TRBV5-1 and J is TRBJ2-3; 9 bases agree with TRBD2. After removal of 4 bases from V and 3 bases from J, the junction contained 9 bases not matched to a gene. Germline CDR1 is SGHRS and CDR2 is YFSETQ. This CDR3 is 16 amino acids long. CDR3 in amino acids: CASSGVAGAGTDTQYF. In nucleotides, the CDR3 is TGCGCCAGCAGCGGGGTAGCGGGAGCCGGGACAGATACGCAGTATTTT.

The gene calls are TRBV6-5 and TRBJ2-7; D is tentatively TRBD1 or TRBD2 (6 bases each). Germline CDR1 and CDR2: MNHEY and SVGAGI. The CDR3 sequence is 15 residues long. The V end lost 4 bases, the J end lost 2 bases, and 15 bases lay between the germline ends. The CDR3 loop reads CASSSGGSSAYEQYF. In nucleotides, the CDR3 is TGTGCCAGCAGTTCCGGGGGCTCTAGCGCCTACGAGCAGTACTTC.

The gene calls are TRBV27 and TRBJ1-1; 8 nucleotides line up with TRBD1. The CDR3 extends over 15 amino acids. Germline V gives CDR1 MNHEY, CDR2 SMNVEV (reference sequence). With 0 bases clipped from V and 4 bases from J, the junction kept 4 bases outside the gene matches. CDR3 sequence: CASSLSGTGPTEAFF. In nucleotides, the CDR3 is TGTGCCAGCAGTTTATCGGGGACAGGCCCCACTGAAGCTTTCTTT.

This clone was observed a handful of times. V is TRBV5-6 and J is TRBJ2-1; 7 nucleotides match TRBD1. This CDR3 has 15 amino acids. After removal of 1 base from V and 2 bases from J, the junction contained 3 bases not matched to a gene. The germline V gene has CDR1 SGHDT and CDR2 YYEEEE. The CDR3 bases are TGTGCCAGCAGCTTGTGGACAGGAACCTACAATGAGCAGTTCTTC. Encoded protein: CASSLWTGTYNEQFF.

The chain is built from TRBV2 and TRBJ2-4; D perhaps matches TRBD1 (5 bases). Germline loops: CDR1 SNHLY, CDR2 FYNNEI. V was shortened by 6 bases and J by 0 bases, with 21 bases between the two germline ends. CDR3 size: 18 residues. CDR3 sequence: CASRIDRGTSLAKNIQYF. The DNA for the CDR3 is TGTGCCAGCAGAATCGATAGGGGAACCTCCTTAGCCAAAAACATTCAGTACTTC.